This TCR beta chain was sequenced during a study of B cell selection in AIRE deficiency. As to this clone: As yet, its antigen is unknown.

The regulatory T cell sort gate was CD4+CD25hiCD127low/negative. Study findings and constraints: Healthy donors alone shared 31.6% of 3,500 to 4,500 Treg sequences; patients alone approximately 9.1%. About a third of healthy-shared Treg sequences were found among patient Tconv cells.

Sequencing used immunoSEQ multiplex PCR; TCRdb keeps in-frame clones, though not all of them. The table records about 21,000 clones, about 95% of them present only once. The sequenced sample was Tregs sorted from PBMCs. The receptor's source is a human donor with AIRE deficiency.

CDR3 protein: CASKLTGGSEQFF. Written as DNA, the CDR3 is TGTGCCAGCAAATTGACAGGGGGTTCTGAGCAGTTCTTC. The chain has TRBV11-3 and TRBJ2-1; 9 bases are shared with TRBD1. The CDR3 runs 13 residues. Germline trimming cut 7 bases from V and 9 bases from J; bases unmatched to any gene: 7. The V gene's germline CDR1 is SGHNT and CDR2 YENEEA.